A single sample is the source of the 21 T cell receptor beta chains below, sequenced in a study of cytomegalovirus exposure and HLA in healthy donors. The repertoire was sequenced with immunoSEQ multiplex PCR; TCRdb's copy has only in-frame clones and lacks some. The sample carries 160,000 or so clones, about nine tenths recorded once. Specimen: PBMCs. The receptor set was obtained from a man between 18 and 29 years old in good health and CMV-seropositive.

The chain links TRBV7-2 to TRBJ2-7; D possibly corresponds to TRBD2 (5 bases). CDR3 length: 14 residues. V was cut by 1 base and J by 6 bases, with 13 bases left in between. The germline CDR1 and CDR2 sequences are SGHTA and FQGNSA. CDR3: CASSLVRGKGEQYF. The CDR3 DNA sequence: TGTGCCAGCAGCTTAGTGAGAGGGAAGGGCGAGCAGTACTTC.

DNA for the CDR3: TGCGCCAGCACCCGAGTCCCAGGGGTTTCCTACGAGCAGTACTTC. It codes for CASTRVPGVSYEQYF. V usage is TRBV5-1 and J usage is TRBJ2-7; tentative D call: TRBD1 (6 bases). This CDR3 spans 15 amino acids. Germline V CDR1 and CDR2: SGHRS, YFSETQ. The ends were cut back, 6 bases at V and 1 base at J, with 17 bases in the middle.

This CDR3 reads CASSLGPGGTGELFF. CDR3 sequence (DNA): TGTGCCAGCAGCTTAGGTCCGGGGGGAACCGGGGAGCTGTTTTTT. The chain recombines TRBV7-8 with TRBJ2-2; 7 nucleotides agree with TRBD2. The length of the CDR3 is 15 residues. The V and J ends lost 1 base and 5 bases, in that order; junction bases with no gene match: 4. Per the germline V gene, CDR1 is SGHVS and CDR2 is FQNEAQ.

The rearrangement uses TRBV28 and TRBJ2-7, with TRBD1 identical over 7 bases. Trimming at V came to 3 bases and at J to 2 bases, leaving 13 bases not matched to a gene. Germline CDR1 reads MDHEN; CDR2 reads SYDVKM. This CDR3 region has 17 residues. The CDR3 nucleotides are TGTGCCAGCAGTTTCTATTCCTCCGGGACAGTGCCCTACGAGCAGTACTTC. Translated: CASSFYSSGTVPYEQYF.

J is TRBJ1-1 and V is TRBV7-2, with unresolved D. In germline, CDR1 is SGHTA, CDR2 FQGNSA. The CDR3 sequence is 13 residues long. Between the trimmed V and J ends, which lost 2 bases and 1 base, there was a span of 5 bases. CDR3 protein: CASSLSGNTEAFF. The CDR3 region has the DNA TGTGCCAGCAGCTTATCCGGGAACACTGAAGCTTTCTTT.

CDR3: CARGQGVDTQYF. The CDR3 nucleotides read TGTGCCAGGGGACAGGGTGTGGATACGCAGTATTTT. The rearrangement uses TRBV28 and TRBJ2-3, with 9 bases lining up with TRBD1. V shed 9 bases and J 6 bases; nucleotides not matched to a gene: 4. The CDR3 loop spans 12 amino acids. Germline V CDR1 and CDR2: MDHEN, SYDVKM.

V gene TRBV7-8 combines with J gene TRBJ1-3; 7 nucleotides line up with TRBD1. The V gene end was trimmed by 5 bases and the J gene end by 5 bases; junction bases not matched to a gene: 6. The CDR3 spans 14 residues. CDR1 is SGHVS, CDR2 FQNEAQ, per germline. The CDR3 sequence is CASSPRQGRNTIYF. The CDR3 DNA is TGTGCCAGCAGCCCTCGACAGGGAAGAAACACCATATATTTT.

The rearrangement links TRBV7-3 to TRBJ2-7; 7 bases align to TRBD1. The CDR3 totals 13 residues. CDR1 is SGHTA, CDR2 FQGTGA, per germline. The V segment lost 6 bases and the J segment 7 bases; nucleotides outside the gene matches: 9. CDR3 sequence (DNA): TGTGCCAGCAGTCCTGACAGGGTGGGAGAGCAGTACTTC. The encoded protein is CASSPDRVGEQYF.

The chain employs TRBV7-2 and TRBJ2-1; D is unclear. The CDR3 covers 15 residues. V was pared by 5 bases and J by 1 base, with 12 bases between. The germline gives CDR1 SGHTA, CDR2 FQGNSA. CDR3 protein: CASSTRKASYNEQFF. CDR3 in DNA: TGTGCCAGCAGCACGAGGAAGGCATCCTACAATGAGCAGTTCTTC. The full variable domain, completed using reference TRBV7-2 and TRBJ2-1, is GAGVSQSPSNKVTEKGKDVELRCDPISGHTALYWYRQSLGQGLEFLIYFQGNSAPDKSGLPSDRFSAERTGGSVSTLTIQRTQQEDSAVYLCASSTRKASYNEQFFGPGTRLTVL.

The chain uses TRBV7-3 and TRBJ1-2; tentative D call: TRBD1 (5 bases). V dropped 2 bases and J dropped 8 bases, with 12 bases sitting between them. This CDR3 comprises 13 residues. CDR1 and CDR2 from the germline V gene are SGHTA and FQGTGA. CDR3 DNA sequence: TGTGCCAGCAGCTTAGGGGGGGGGAACGGCTACACCTTC. Translation gives CASSLGGGNGYTF.

J is TRBJ1-3 and V is TRBV7-9; maybe TRBD1 (5 bases). With 5 bases removed from V and 0 bases from J, the gap between germline ends came to 11 bases. Germline CDR1 is SEHNR and CDR2 is FQNEAQ (reference sequence). This CDR3 spans 15 amino acids. The CDR3 region is CASSQGQGSGNTIYF. For the CDR3, the DNA is TGTGCCAGCAGCCAAGGTCAGGGCTCTGGAAACACCATATATTTT.

The chain links TRBV5-1 to TRBJ2-2, with D possibly matching TRBD2 (5 bases). Trimming pared 2 bases from V and 0 bases from J, leaving 8 bases between. CDR1 is SGHRS and CDR2 is YFSETQ in the germline V gene. There are 15 residues in the CDR3. The CDR3 DNA sequence: TGCGCCAGCAGCTTAGCGGACCCGAACACCGGGGAGCTGTTTTTT. The encoded protein is CASSLADPNTGELFF. The full variable domain, with the rest looked up from reference TRBV5-1 and TRBJ2-2, is KAGVTQTPRYLIKTRGQQVTLSCSPISGHRSVSWYQQTPGQGLQFLFEYFSETQRNKGNFPGRFSGRQFSNSRSEMNVSTLELGDSALYLCASSLADPNTGELFFGEGSRLTVL.

The chain joins TRBV7-8 to TRBJ1-5; 9 positions agree with TRBD1. The CDR3 is 17 residues long. Trimming cost V 1 base and J 3 bases; bases outside gene matches: 7. The germline V gene has CDR1 SGHVS and CDR2 FQNEAQ. For the CDR3, the DNA is TGTGCCAGCAGCTTAGTGGTGACAGGGGGATCCAATCAGCCCCAGCATTTT. It yields the protein CASSLVVTGGSNQPQHF.

Only one count was recorded for this clone. J is TRBJ2-7 and V is TRBV10-2; D is perhaps TRBD2 (7 bases). Trimming took off 11 bases at V and 4 bases at J, with 12 bases between the two ends. Germline CDR1 is WSHSY and CDR2 is SAAADI. The length of the CDR3 is 11 residues. The CDR3, as DNA: TGCGCCGGGGGGGGCCTTTACGAGCAGTACTTC. This codes for CAGGGLYEQYF.

The chain is built from TRBV7-3 and TRBJ2-3; D is unresolved. CDR1 SGHTA and CDR2 FQGTGA come from the germline V gene. With 5 bases removed from V and 6 bases from J, the gap between germline ends came to 12 bases. The CDR3 loop spans 13 amino acids. The CDR3 nucleotides are TGTGCCAGCAGCCCGATAGGCAGGGATACGCAGTATTTT. Its protein is CASSPIGRDTQYF.

This chain's CDR3 is CASSLAVGSSYNSPLHF. The CDR3 DNA follows: TGTGCCAGCAGCTTAGCTGTAGGGAGCTCCTATAATTCACCCCTCCACTTT. This sequence joins TRBV7-9 and TRBJ1-6; D uncertain. Germline V lookup: CDR1 SEHNR, CDR2 FQNEAQ (reference sequence). CDR3 size: 17 residues. V lost 0 bases, J lost 0 bases, and 9 bases lay in between.

CDR3 in DNA: TGCGCCAGCAGCTTGGATGCGGTAAATGGCTTAGGAGCTTTCTTT. Its protein is CASSLDAVNGLGAFF. This rearrangement joins TRBV5-1 to TRBJ1-1; D remains unclear. This CDR3 comprises 15 residues. Germline V gives CDR1 SGHRS, CDR2 YFSETQ. The ends were cut back, 0 bases at V and 10 bases at J, with 19 bases in the middle. The full variable domain, its missing parts supplied by reference TRBV5-1 and TRBJ1-1, is KAGVTQTPRYLIKTRGQQVTLSCSPISGHRSVSWYQQTPGQGLQFLFEYFSETQRNKGNFPGRFSGRQFSNSRSEMNVSTLELGDSALYLCASSLDAVNGLGAFFGQGTRLTVV.

The V gene is TRBV6-5, the J gene TRBJ2-7; 10 positions match TRBD1. The CDR3 sequence is 13 residues long. Germline V gene sequence: CDR1 MNHEY, CDR2 SVGAGI. With 6 bases clipped from V and 1 base from J, the junction kept 0 bases outside the gene matches. The chain's CDR3 is CASRDRGSYEQYF. The CDR3 nucleotides are TGTGCCAGCAGGGACAGGGGGTCCTACGAGCAGTACTTC.

V is TRBV10-3 and J is TRBJ2-2; 8 positions match TRBD2. The CDR3 is 17 residues long. Germline values: CDR1 ENHRY, CDR2 SYGVKD. The junction had 10 bases not matched to a gene; V was cut back by 6 bases and J by 1 base. CDR3 coding DNA: TGTGCCATCAGCGGACTAAGCGGGGGCTTGAACACCGGGGAGCTGTTTTTT. Encoded protein: CAISGLSGGLNTGELFF.

The chain carries TRBV13 and TRBJ2-5, with TRBD2 identical over 7 bases. V dropped 3 bases and J dropped 1; count of bases not matched to a gene: 5. CDR1 PRHDT and CDR2 FYEKMQ come from the germline V gene (reference sequence). The CDR3 consists of 15 residues. CDR3 in DNA: TGTGCCAGCAGCTTCCAGCGGGGCCCCCAAGAGACCCAGTACTTC. Residues: CASSFQRGPQETQYF.

V gene TRBV4-1 combines with J gene TRBJ2-7, with D possibly TRBD2 on 5 matching bases. The CDR3 sequence is 13 residues long. Trimming took 0 bases from V and 3 from J, leaving 6 bases between them. CDR1 and CDR2 from the germline V gene are MGHRA and YSYEKL. CDR3 protein: CASSQDRGYEQYF. The CDR3 DNA follows: TGCGCCAGCAGCCAAGATCGGGGCTACGAGCAGTACTTC.